This TCR beta chain was recorded in a study of tumor-infiltrating lymphocytes in primary liver carcinoma (dated by TCRdb to about 2017). Regarding the study in general: Hepatocellular carcinoma (four) or combined HCC and intrahepatic cholangiocarcinoma (one) was present in the five patients, who were three men and two women aged 30 to 69 years. Each sample produced roughly 3.65 to 7.5 million productive TCRbeta reads, and read depth showed no significant difference between tissue types. Agilent mRNA microarray profiling was performed on the 25 to 30 tumor region samples to relate TCRbeta repertoire diversity to the local molecular phenotype. A total of some 35 specimens from 5 patients went through TCRbeta repertoire sequencing, namely 25 tumor regions, 5 adjacent noncancerous liver tissues and 5 peripheral blood samples. For each liver tumor, the study sampled five regions along with adjacent normal tissue and blood, and applied TCRbeta repertoire sequencing, expression microarrays and whole-exome sequencing. Repertoires from technical replicates were highly reproducible, with mean shared-clone rates around 0.89 and correlation coefficients above 0.95. Tumors of the five patients were stage T1-T3 N0M0 with maximum diameters of roughly 4.2 to 11 cm. Beyond this particular receptor, the publication reports: Only a few patients were included in the study, and the authors note that the findings should be validated in a larger study. Only about 7.5-25% of top clones were found in all five regions of a tumor, suggesting spatial heterogeneity of tumor-infiltrating T cells. Repertoire overlap was found to be higher between tumor regions (mean around 35%) than between tumor-adjacent (roughly 17%) or tumor-blood (around 15%) pairs, consistent with antigen-driven expansion. A significantly larger repertoire fraction was made up by the top 250 clones in tumors than in blood (p = 0.039). Since the samples were bulk and unsorted, there was no way to compare CD4+ and CD8+ T cell repertoires. Because sequencing covered only the TCR beta chain and unpaired alpha chains were not captured, true repertoire diversity is likely underestimated.

Without any cell sorting, total RNA and DNA were extracted together from approximately 20-30 mg of bulk tissue using the AllPrep DNA/RNA mini kit. Surgical resection was performed in China between 2015 and early 2016 on a few patients with histopathologically diagnosed primary liver carcinoma. At the time of sampling, the patients had chronic HBV infection and had not received any treatment. Each tumor was sampled at five spatially separated regions: the superior, inferior, left-lateral and right-lateral poles and the tumor centre. Histological examination found more than 85% viable tumor cells in every tumor sample. Fresh tumor and adjacent tissue pieces were bisected; one half was stored in RNAlater at -80°C, the other sent for histology. TCRbeta-specific cDNA was reverse-transcribed from approximately 0.5 ug total RNA using a constant-region primer and ProtoScript II reverse transcriptase. Construction of the TCRbeta libraries relied on three nested rounds of multiplex PCR, following a slightly modified ARM-PCR procedure. Each of the first two PCR rounds ran for approximately 10 cycles and used multiplex TRBV1-TRBV30 forward primers together with a Cbeta reverse primer. A final 25-cycle PCR with Deep VentR polymerase added sample barcodes and Illumina adapters. Before sequencing, amplicons of 200-500 bp were purified from gel using a QIAquick gel extraction kit. An Illumina HiSeq 2500 was used to sequence the TCRbeta amplicons, generating 250-bp paired-end reads. The authors' pipeline ran thus. Trimmomatic v0.33 was used to quality-trim the reads, and FLASH v1.2.11 was used to merge paired reads so that full CDR3 sequences could be recovered. MiGEC v1.2.1b assigned V, D and J germline segments to the rearranged TCRbeta sequences. VDJtools v1.0.0 computed clonotype statistics and Shannon-Wiener diversity indices. Except for diversity analysis, only each sample's 250 most abundant clonotypes were used in subsequent analyses to reduce sampling bias. TCRdb reprocessed the public reads (quality trimming at Q25 with fastp, clone calling with MiXCR) and kept in-frame beta chains. Every distinct CDR3 protein forms one entry, paired with its most common genes and DNA. TCRdb assigned the V and J calls; the authors' analysis was not used. The table for this sample lists roughly 120,000 distinct CDR3 sequences; 64% of them were counted only once. More than 7% of the sample is taken by the ten largest.

To note about this clonotype: Its antigen is unknown. No per-base quality is available; no much larger clone lies one base away.

The CDR3 holds 16 amino acids from the cysteine to the phenylalanine. Just CDR3 DNA is preserved here, 48 bases in frame from base 1. From a lookup of the germline V gene, CDR1 and CDR2 are SGHTA and FQGTGA. V has 4 bases trimmed and J has 6 bases trimmed; junction bases matching no gene number 6. The sample consisted of liver tumor tissue from sampling region 3. The sample's cell subset or site label, in plain terms: tumor region T3, left-lateral pole. The TCR comes from a woman in her fifties or sixties with primary liver carcinoma and hepatitis B virus infection. Recombination joined TRBV7-3 with TRBJ2-1; TRBD2 lines up with 13 middle nucleotides. This receptor has the CDR3 CASSSTGLAGANEQFF. The nucleotide sequence reads as follows: TGTGCCAGCAGCTCCACCGGACTAGCGGGAGCCAATGAGCAGTTCTTC.